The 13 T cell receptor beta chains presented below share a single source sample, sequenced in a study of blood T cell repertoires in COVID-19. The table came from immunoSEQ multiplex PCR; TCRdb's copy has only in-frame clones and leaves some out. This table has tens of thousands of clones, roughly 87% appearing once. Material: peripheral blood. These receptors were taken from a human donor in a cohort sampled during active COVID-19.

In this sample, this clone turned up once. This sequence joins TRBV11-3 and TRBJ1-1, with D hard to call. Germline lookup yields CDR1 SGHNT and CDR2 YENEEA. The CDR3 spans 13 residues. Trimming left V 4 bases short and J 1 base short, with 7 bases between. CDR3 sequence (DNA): TGTGCCAGCAGCTATACACGGAACACTGAAGCTTTCTTT. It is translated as CASSYTRNTEAFF.

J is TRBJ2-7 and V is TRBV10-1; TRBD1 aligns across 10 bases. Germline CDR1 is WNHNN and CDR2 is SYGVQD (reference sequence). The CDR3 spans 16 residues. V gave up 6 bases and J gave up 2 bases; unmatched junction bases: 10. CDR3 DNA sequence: TGCGCCAGCAGCGATTCGGGACAGGGGCATCCCTACGAGCAGTACTTC. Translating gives CASSDSGQGHPYEQYF.

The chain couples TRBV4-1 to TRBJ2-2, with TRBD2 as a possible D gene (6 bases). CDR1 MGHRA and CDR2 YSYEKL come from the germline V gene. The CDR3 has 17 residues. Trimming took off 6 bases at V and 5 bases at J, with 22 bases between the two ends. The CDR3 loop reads CASRHGGAKSRTGELFF. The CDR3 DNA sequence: TGCGCCAGCAGACACGGGGGTGCGAAAAGTCGTACCGGGGAGCTGTTTTTT.

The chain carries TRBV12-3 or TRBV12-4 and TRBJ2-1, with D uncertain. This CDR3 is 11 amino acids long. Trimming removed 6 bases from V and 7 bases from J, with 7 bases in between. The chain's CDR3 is CASSRRNEQFF. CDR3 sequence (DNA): TGTGCCAGCAGCCGCAGGAATGAGCAGTTCTTC.

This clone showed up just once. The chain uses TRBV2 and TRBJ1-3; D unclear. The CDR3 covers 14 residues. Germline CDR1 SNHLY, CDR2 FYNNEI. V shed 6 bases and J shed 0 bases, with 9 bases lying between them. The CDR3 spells CASRVTASGNTIYF. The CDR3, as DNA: TGTGCCAGCAGGGTCACAGCCTCTGGAAACACCATATATTTT.

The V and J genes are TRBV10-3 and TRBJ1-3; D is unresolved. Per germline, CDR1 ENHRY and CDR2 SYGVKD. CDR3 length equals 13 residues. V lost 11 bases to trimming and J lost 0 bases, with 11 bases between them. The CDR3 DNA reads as TGTGCCTCCGGGTGGATCTCTGGAAACACCATATATTTT. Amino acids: CASGWISGNTIYF.

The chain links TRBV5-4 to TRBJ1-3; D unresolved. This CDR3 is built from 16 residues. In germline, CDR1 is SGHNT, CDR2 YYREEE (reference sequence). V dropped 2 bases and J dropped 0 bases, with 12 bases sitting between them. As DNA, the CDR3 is TGTGCCAGCAGCTTCAAGCAGGCAGCCTCTGGAAACACCATATATTTT. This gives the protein CASSFKQAASGNTIYF. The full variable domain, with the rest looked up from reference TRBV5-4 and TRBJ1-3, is ETGVTQSPTHLIKTRGQQVTLRCSSQSGHNTVSWYQQALGQGPQFIFQYYREEENGRGNFPPRFSGLQFPNYSSELNVNALELDDSALYLCASSFKQAASGNTIYFGEGSWLTVV.

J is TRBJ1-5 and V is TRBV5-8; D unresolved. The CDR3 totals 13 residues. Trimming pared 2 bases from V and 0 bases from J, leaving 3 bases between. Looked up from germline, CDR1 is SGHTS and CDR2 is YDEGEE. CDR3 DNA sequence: TGTGCCAGCAGCTTCCGTAGCAATCAGCCCCAGCATTTT. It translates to CASSFRSNQPQHF.

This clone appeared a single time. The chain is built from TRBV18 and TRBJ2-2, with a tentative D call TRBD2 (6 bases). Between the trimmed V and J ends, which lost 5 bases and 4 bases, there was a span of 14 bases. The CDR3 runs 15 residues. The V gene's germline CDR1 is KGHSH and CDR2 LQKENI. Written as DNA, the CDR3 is TGTGCCAGCTCATTTGCGGGACTCTTCACCGGGGAGCTGTTTTTT. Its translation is CASSFAGLFTGELFF.

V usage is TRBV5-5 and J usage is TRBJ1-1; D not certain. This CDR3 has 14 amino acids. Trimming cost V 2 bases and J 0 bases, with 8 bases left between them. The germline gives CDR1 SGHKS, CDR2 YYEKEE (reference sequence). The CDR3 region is CASSLYSVNTEAFF. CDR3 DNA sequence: TGTGCCAGCAGCTTATATTCGGTGAACACTGAAGCTTTCTTT.

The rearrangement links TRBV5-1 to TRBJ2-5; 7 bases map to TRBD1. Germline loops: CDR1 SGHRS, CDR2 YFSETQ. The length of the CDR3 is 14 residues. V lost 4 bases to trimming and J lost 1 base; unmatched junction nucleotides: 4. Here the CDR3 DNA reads TGCGCCAGCAGCCGGGACAGTGGCCAAGAGACCCAGTACTTC. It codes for CASSRDSGQETQYF.

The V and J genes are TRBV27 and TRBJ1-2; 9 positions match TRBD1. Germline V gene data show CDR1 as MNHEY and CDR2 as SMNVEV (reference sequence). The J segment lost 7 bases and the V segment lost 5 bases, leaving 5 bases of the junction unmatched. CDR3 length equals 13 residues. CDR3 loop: CASSPQGALGYTF. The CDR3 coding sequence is TGTGCCAGCAGTCCACAGGGGGCGCTTGGCTACACCTTC.

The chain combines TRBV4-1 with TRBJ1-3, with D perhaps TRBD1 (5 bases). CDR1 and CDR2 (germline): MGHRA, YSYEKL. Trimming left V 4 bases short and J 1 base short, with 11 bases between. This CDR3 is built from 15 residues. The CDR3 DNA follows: TGCGCCAGCAGCCCTGTGGGGGGGTCTGGAAACACCATATATTTT. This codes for CASSPVGGSGNTIYF.